These 11 T cell receptor beta chains were all obtained from the same sample, sequenced in a study of CD8+CD57+ T cells in acquired aplastic anemia. The template for TCR beta VDJ and CDR3 sequence profiling was genomic DNA. TCRdb re-derived calls from the reads in MiXCR, one entry per CDR3 protein. The data hold about 400,000 distinct CDR3 sequences, with around 72% observed a single time. Source material: sorted CD4+, CD8+, or CD8+CD57+ T cells (not recorded which) from PBMCs. These receptors were taken from a human donor in good health, serving as a control.

This sequence joins TRBV20-1 and TRBJ2-1; 10 bases match TRBD2. V gave up 8 bases and J gave up 5 bases; unmatched junction bases: 3. The CDR3 is 12 amino acids. From germline, CDR1 is DFQATT and CDR2 SNEGSKA (reference sequence). The CDR3 loop is CSLSGGDNEQFF. CDR3 coding DNA: TGCAGTCTCAGCGGGGGGGACAATGAGCAGTTCTTC.

The chain has TRBV20-1 and TRBJ1-2, with D maybe TRBD1 (5 bases). Germline lookup yields CDR1 DFQATT and CDR2 SNEGSKA (reference sequence). V lost 3 bases, J lost 14 bases, and 16 bases lay in between. The CDR3 has 11 residues. CDR3 coding DNA: TGCAGTGCTAGCCGGCGGATCAGGGAGACCTTC. This encodes CSASRRIRETF.

The chain is built from TRBV29-1 and TRBJ1-1; no clear D gene. V was pared by 6 bases and J by 1 base, with 6 bases between. The CDR3 loop spans 11 amino acids. Germline CDR1 and CDR2: SQVTM and ANQGSEA. The CDR3 sequence is CSVQTNTEAFF. DNA of the CDR3: TGCAGCGTACAGACGAACACTGAAGCTTTCTTT.

This sequence joins TRBV24-1 and TRBJ2-2, with TRBD2 matching 8 bases. Germline V lookup: CDR1 KGHDR, CDR2 SFDVKD. The CDR3 covers 16 residues. The junction had 6 bases not matched to a gene; V was cut back by 3 bases and J by 4 bases. The CDR3 loop is CATSDLGLAGTGELFF. DNA of the CDR3: TGTGCCACCAGTGATCTTGGACTAGCTGGCACCGGGGAGCTGTTTTTT.

V usage is TRBV10-3 and J usage is TRBJ2-2; TRBD1 might be the D (6 bases). This CDR3 contains 13 residues. In germline, CDR1 is ENHRY, CDR2 SYGVKD. Trimming shortened V by 10 bases and J by 7 bases, and 16 bases separated the two germline ends. CDR3 nucleotide sequence: TGTGCCAGGATACAGGGATCGGGCGGGGAGCTGTTTTTT. This encodes CARIQGSGGELFF.

With regard to this clonotype: A junction boundary mismatches the germline segment, possibly from a read error. The V and J genes are TRBV19 and TRBJ1-2; D remains unclear. This CDR3 contains 13 residues. The germline V gene encodes CDR1 LNHDA and CDR2 SQIVND (reference sequence). DNA of the CDR3: TGTGGCAGTAGTACCCAGGCCGACTATGGCTACACCTTC. This translates into CGSSTQADYGYTF. The variable domain in full, completed from reference TRBV19 and TRBJ1-2, reads DGGITQSPKYLFRKEGQNVTLSCEQNLNHDAMYWYRQDPGQGLRLIYYSQIVNDFQKGDIAEGYSVSREKKESFPLTVTSAQKNPTAFYLCGSSTQADYGYTFGSGTRLTVV.

The chain recombines TRBV7-9 with TRBJ2-3, with D possibly matching TRBD1 (7 bases). CDR1 SEHNR and CDR2 FQNEAQ come from the germline V gene (reference sequence). This CDR3 contains 16 residues. Trimming left V 5 bases short and J 12 bases short, with 27 bases between. CDR3 residues: CASSAGGGPWTFIQYF. As DNA, the CDR3 is TGTGCCAGCAGCGCAGGGGGAGGACCTTGGACTTTTATTCAGTATTTT. Variable domain in full (rest from reference TRBV7-9 and TRBJ2-3): DTGVSQNPRHKITKRGQNVTFRCDPISEHNRLYWYRQTLGQGPEFLTYFQNEAQLEKSRLLSDRFSAERPKGSFSTLEIQRTEQGDSAMYLCASSAGGGPWTFIQYFGPGTRLTVL.

The chain is built from TRBV7-2 and TRBJ2-3; no reliable D call. The V gene's germline CDR1 is SGHTA and CDR2 FQGNSA. The CDR3 is 12 amino acids. Trimming cost V 2 bases and J 6 bases, with 6 bases left between them. The CDR3 DNA reads TGTGCCAGCAGCTTATATGGGGATACGCAGTATTTT. The encoded protein is CASSLYGDTQYF.

This clonotype was observed a few times. The junction does not match germline at one end; this may be a read error. V usage is TRBV7-2 and J usage is TRBJ2-6; possibly TRBD1 for D (6 bases). The CDR3 extends over 12 amino acids. Germline V CDR1 and CDR2: SGHTA, FQGNSA. CDR3 bases: TGTGCCAGCAGCTTGGGGGCTACGCCGGAAGCTTTC. Translated, it gives CASSLGATPEAF.

This sequence joins TRBV15 and TRBJ2-1; no clear D gene. V was cut by 0 bases and J by 9 bases, with 12 bases left in between. Per germline, CDR1 LNHNV and CDR2 YYDKDF (reference sequence). The CDR3 runs 14 residues. In nucleotides, the CDR3 is TGTGCCACCAGCAGAGATCAAGAGCGTTCTGAGCAGTTCTTC. It translates to CATSRDQERSEQFF.

As for this clonotype: The missing conserved phenylalanine or tryptophan at the end of this CDR3 makes a read error likely. The DNA is left out, because the CDR3 cannot be placed on it with certainty; the CDR3 is given as TCRdb lists it. The chain is built from TRBV7-2 and TRBJ2-7. Germline values: CDR1 SGHTA, CDR2 FQGNSA. 12 amino acids form the CDR3, both terminal residues included. CDR3: CASSLDAWVESY.